This T cell receptor beta chain was obtained from a study of T-cell memory formation after mild COVID-19. Turning to the study itself: Largely, TCR clusters stayed within a single donor.

A few counts support this clonotype. TCRdb reprocessed the 5' RACE reads with MiXCR, giving one entry per CDR3 protein. Among some 600,000 distinct CDR3 sequences, approximately 15% were seen once, and the ten largest hold about 8.6%. Germline values: CDR1 MNHEY, CDR2 SVGEGT. The CDR3 runs to 15 residues. V gave up 7 bases and J gave up 8 bases; unmatched junction bases: 11. The V and J genes are TRBV6-2 or TRBV6-3 and TRBJ2-1; TRBD2 matches 10 bases. The receptor comes from an adult woman who had mild COVID-19 (a few samples of this study predate the infection). Cell type and time point are not known. Sample: PBMCs or a T cell subset sorted from them (not recorded which). As DNA, the CDR3 is TGTGCCAGCACCCCATGGGCTAGCGGGAGCTATGAGCAGTTCTTC. Translated, it gives CASTPWASGSYEQFF.